This T cell receptor beta chain is drawn from a study of siplizumab effects on memory and regulatory T cells. Worth noting for this clone: The antigen is unknown.

Profiling relied on immunoSEQ multiplex PCR, and the TCRdb table lists in-frame clones only, not all of them. The data contain 90,000 to 95,000 clones, roughly 93% of them singletons. Study-level results: Memory T cells appeared less diverse than naive cells, which seemed to contribute substantially to alloresponse. Confirmatory evidence of suppressive function in proliferating siplizumab-culture Tregs was not obtained.

Deletions cut 3 bases from V and 5 bases from J, with 10 bases between. The CDR3 is 13 residues long. The germline CDR1 and CDR2 sequences are LNHDA and SQIVND (reference sequence). The chain joins TRBV19 to TRBJ1-1; D unclear. The sample taken for sequencing was CD8+ T cells sorted from blood. The receptor was isolated from a human donor in good health. The CDR3 DNA reads TGTGCCAGTAGTATCGGCGGGGTGACTGAAGCTTTCTTT. This codes for CASSIGGVTEAFF.